Shown below are 9 T cell receptor beta chains from a single sample sequenced in a study of CD8 T cells in Susac syndrome. When the RNA was reverse transcribed, random hexamers were used with an input of about 0.5 to 1 ug. A single record per CDR3 protein comes from TCRdb applying MiXCR to the immunoSEQ multiplex PCR reads. The data contain roughly 200,000 distinct CDR3 sequences, 85% to 95% of them singletons. The sample taken for sequencing was CD4+ T cells from PBMCs. These receptors came from a human donor with Susac syndrome.

The chain joins TRBV19 to TRBJ1-2; TRBD1 is a possible D gene (5 bases). V was clipped by 8 bases and J by 2 bases, with 21 bases between them. The CDR3 extends over 16 amino acids. Germline V gives CDR1 LNHDA, CDR2 SQIVND (reference sequence). The CDR3 coding sequence is TGTGCCAGTGGCAGAGACCTGGGACTGAAGAACTATGGCTACACCTTC. It codes for CASGRDLGLKNYGYTF.

This chain connects TRBV7-2 to TRBJ2-2, with 8 positions matching TRBD1. The CDR3 consists of 14 residues. Per the germline V gene, CDR1 is SGHTA and CDR2 is FQGNSA. V was clipped by 5 bases and J by 3 bases; unmatched bases: 2. In DNA, the CDR3 is TGTGCCAGCAGCATGGACAGGGACACCGGGGAGCTGTTTTTT. Its protein product is CASSMDRDTGELFF.

V is TRBV7-9 and J is TRBJ2-4, with TRBD1 matching over 10 bases. J gave up 9 bases and V 5 bases, and 7 bases lay outside the gene matches. Germline V gives CDR1 SEHNR, CDR2 FQNEAQ (reference sequence). The CDR3 contains 14 residues. The CDR3 here is CASSLGTGDGIQYF. CDR3 coding DNA: TGTGCCAGCAGCCTGGGGACAGGGGACGGCATTCAGTACTTC.

The chain couples TRBV29-1 to TRBJ1-1; D is unresolved. The ends were cut back, 1 base at V and 5 bases at J, with 17 bases in the middle. The CDR3 totals 15 residues. Germline V lookup: CDR1 SQVTM, CDR2 ANQGSEA. The CDR3 region has the DNA TGCAGCGTTGAAGCTTACCCCGGACCGTCTACTGAAGCTTTCTTT. It translates to CSVEAYPGPSTEAFF. The full variable domain, with the rest looked up from reference TRBV29-1 and TRBJ1-1, is SAVISQKPSRDICQRGTSLTIQCQVDSQVTMMFWYRQQPGQSLTLIATANQGSEATYESGFVIDKFPISRPNLTFSTLTVSNMSPEDSSIYLCSVEAYPGPSTEAFFGQGTRLTVV.

This clonotype was recorded only once. The chain combines TRBV13 with TRBJ2-7; 7 nucleotides align to TRBD1. The V gene end was trimmed by 4 bases and the J gene end by 2 bases; junction bases not matched to a gene: 5. The CDR3 spans 14 residues. Looked up from germline, CDR1 is PRHDT and CDR2 is FYEKMQ (reference sequence). In DNA form, the CDR3 reads TGTGCCAGCAGCTCCTCCGACAGGGCCTACGAGCAGTACTTC. It codes for CASSSSDRAYEQYF.

This clonotype was observed once. The chain is built from TRBV2 and TRBJ1-1, with TRBD1 matching over 7 bases. CDR3 length: 16 residues. Germline V gene sequence: CDR1 SNHLY, CDR2 FYNNEI. The ends lost 6 bases at V and 8 bases at J; junction bases unmatched: 18. The CDR3 protein is CASSDREIISKVEAFF. CDR3 nucleotide sequence: TGTGCCAGCAGCGACAGGGAAATAATCAGCAAAGTGGAAGCTTTCTTT.

The V and J genes are TRBV11-2 and TRBJ2-5; D possibly corresponds to TRBD2 (7 bases). Germline-derived CDR1 and CDR2 are SGHAT and FQNNGV. Trimming removed 5 bases from V and 2 bases from J, with 12 bases in between. This CDR3 is built from 14 residues. CDR3 DNA sequence: TGTGCCAGCAGCCCCCGGGGGGCACAAGAGACCCAGTACTTC. It specifies CASSPRGAQETQYF.

The chain employs TRBV28 and TRBJ2-5; D unclear. Trimming took off 6 bases at V and 1 base at J, with 12 bases between the two ends. This CDR3 contains 14 residues. The germline V gene has CDR1 MDHEN and CDR2 SYDVKM. CDR3 loop: CASSPDTLQETQYF. CDR3 nucleotides: TGTGCCAGCAGCCCAGACACCCTCCAAGAGACCCAGTACTTC.

This clonotype came up once. CDR3 protein: CASGLAGVAEQYF. The CDR3, as DNA: TGTGCCAGTGGACTAGCGGGAGTAGCCGAGCAGTACTTC. The V call is TRBV28, the J call TRBJ2-7; 13 positions match TRBD2. V was clipped by 9 bases and J by 6 bases; unmatched bases: 5. The CDR3 runs to 13 residues. Germline V gene data show CDR1 as MDHEN and CDR2 as SYDVKM. Full variable domain (rest looked up from reference TRBV28 and TRBJ2-7): DVKVTQSSRYLVKRTGEKVFLECVQDMDHENMFWYRQDPGLGLRLIYFSYDVKMKEKGDIPEGYSVSREKKERFSLILESASTNQTSMYLCASGLAGVAEQYFGPGTRLTVT.